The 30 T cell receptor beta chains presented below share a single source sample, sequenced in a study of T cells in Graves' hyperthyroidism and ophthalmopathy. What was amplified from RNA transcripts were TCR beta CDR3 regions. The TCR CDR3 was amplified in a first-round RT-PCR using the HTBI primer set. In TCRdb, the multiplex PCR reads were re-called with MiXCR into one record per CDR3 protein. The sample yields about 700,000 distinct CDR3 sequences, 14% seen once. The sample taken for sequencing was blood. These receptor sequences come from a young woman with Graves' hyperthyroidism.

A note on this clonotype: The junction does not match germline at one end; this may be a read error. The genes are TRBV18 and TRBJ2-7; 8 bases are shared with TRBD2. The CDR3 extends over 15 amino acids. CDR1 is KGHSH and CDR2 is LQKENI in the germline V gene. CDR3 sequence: CASSSEAGATYEQYF. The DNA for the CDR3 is TGTGCCAGCTCATCTGAAGCGGGAGCCACCTACGAGCAGTACTTT.

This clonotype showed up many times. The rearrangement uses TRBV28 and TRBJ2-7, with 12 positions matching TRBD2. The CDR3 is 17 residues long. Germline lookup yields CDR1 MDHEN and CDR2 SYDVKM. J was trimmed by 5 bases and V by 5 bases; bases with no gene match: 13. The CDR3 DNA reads TGTGCCAGCAGTCCGACCGGACTAGCGGGAAGTAGAGACGAGCAGTACTTC. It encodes CASSPTGLAGSRDEQYF.

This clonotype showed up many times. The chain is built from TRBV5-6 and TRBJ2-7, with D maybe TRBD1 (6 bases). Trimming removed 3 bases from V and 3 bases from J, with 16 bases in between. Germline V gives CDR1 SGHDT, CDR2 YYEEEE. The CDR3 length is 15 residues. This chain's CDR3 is CASSSDSKVFYEQYF. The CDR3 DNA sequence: TGTGCCAGCAGCTCGGACAGCAAAGTTTTCTACGAGCAGTACTTC.

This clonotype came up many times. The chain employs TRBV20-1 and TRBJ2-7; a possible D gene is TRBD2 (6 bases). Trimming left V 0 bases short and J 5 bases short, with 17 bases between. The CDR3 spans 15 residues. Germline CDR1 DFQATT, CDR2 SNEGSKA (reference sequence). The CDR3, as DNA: TGCAGTGCTAGAGACGCCGGGGGTCCGGGGAACGAGCAGTACTTC. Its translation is CSARDAGGPGNEQYF.

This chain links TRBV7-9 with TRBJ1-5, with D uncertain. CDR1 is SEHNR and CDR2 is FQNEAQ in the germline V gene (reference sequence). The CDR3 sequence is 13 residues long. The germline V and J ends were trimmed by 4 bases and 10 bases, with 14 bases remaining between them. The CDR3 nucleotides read TGTGCCAGCAGCTCACCCGGTCCCGGCCCCCAGCATTTT. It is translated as CASSSPGPGPQHF.

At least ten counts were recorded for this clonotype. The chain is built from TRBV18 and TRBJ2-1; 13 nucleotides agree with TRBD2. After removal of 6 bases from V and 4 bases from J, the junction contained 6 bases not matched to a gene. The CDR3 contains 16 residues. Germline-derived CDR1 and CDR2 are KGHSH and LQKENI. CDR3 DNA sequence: TGTGCCAGCTCGCGGGGACTAGCGGGAATATACAATGAGCAGTTCTTC. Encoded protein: CASSRGLAGIYNEQFF.

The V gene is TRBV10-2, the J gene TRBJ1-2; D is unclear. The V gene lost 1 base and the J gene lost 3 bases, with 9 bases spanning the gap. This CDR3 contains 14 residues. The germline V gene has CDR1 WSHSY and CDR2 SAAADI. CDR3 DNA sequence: TGCGCCAGCAGTGAGTTGGGTTTCGACTATGGCTACACCTTC. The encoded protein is CASSELGFDYGYTF.

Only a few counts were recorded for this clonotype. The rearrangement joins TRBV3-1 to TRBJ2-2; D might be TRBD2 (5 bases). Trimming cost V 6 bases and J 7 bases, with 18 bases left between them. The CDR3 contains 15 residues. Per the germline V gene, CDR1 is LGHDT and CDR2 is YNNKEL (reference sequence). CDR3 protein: CASRGDFSPHGELFF. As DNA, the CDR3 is TGTGCCAGCAGGGGAGATTTCTCACCTCACGGGGAGCTGTTTTTT.

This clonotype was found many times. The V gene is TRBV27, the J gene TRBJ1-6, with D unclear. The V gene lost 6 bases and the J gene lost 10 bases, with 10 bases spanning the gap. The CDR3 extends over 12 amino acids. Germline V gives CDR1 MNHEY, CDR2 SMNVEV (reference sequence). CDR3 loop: CASRITGSPLHF. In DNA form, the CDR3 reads TGTGCCAGCAGGATAACCGGGTCACCCCTCCACTTT.

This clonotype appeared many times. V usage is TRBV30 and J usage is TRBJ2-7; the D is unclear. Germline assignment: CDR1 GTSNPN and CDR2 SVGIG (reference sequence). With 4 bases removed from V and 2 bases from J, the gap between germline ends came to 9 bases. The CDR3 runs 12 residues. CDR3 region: CAWTRVPYEQYF. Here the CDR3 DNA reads TGTGCCTGGACACGGGTTCCCTACGAGCAGTACTTC.

The CDR3, as DNA: TGCGCCAGCAGTCCTACAGGGATCCCCACCGGGGAGCTGTTTTTT. Translated: CASSPTGIPTGELFF. This chain connects TRBV5-1 to TRBJ2-2; D is possibly TRBD1 (6 bases). This CDR3 spans 15 amino acids. In germline, CDR1 is SGHRS, CDR2 YFSETQ. Trimming took 5 bases from V and 4 from J, leaving 15 bases between them.

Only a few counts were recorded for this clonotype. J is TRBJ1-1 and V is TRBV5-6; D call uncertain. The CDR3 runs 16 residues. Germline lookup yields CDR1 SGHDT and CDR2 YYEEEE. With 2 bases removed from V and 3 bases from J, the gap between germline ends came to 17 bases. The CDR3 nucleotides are TGTGCCAGCAGCTTATGGGGTGGCGGGAAGGACACTGAAGCTTTCTTT. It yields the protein CASSLWGGGKDTEAFF.

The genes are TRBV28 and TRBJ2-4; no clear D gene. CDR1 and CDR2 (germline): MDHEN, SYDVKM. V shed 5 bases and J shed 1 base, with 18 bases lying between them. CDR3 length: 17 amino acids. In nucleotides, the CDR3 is TGTGCCAGCAGTCTTATGTGGGGAAGTGGGGCCAAAAACATTCAGTACTTC. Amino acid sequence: CASSLMWGSGAKNIQYF.

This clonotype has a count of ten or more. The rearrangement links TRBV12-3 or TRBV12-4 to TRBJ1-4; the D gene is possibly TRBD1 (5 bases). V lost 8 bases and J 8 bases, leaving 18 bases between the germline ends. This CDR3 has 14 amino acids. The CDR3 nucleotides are TGTGCCAGCGGCCCCGGGACGCAAGGGGAAAAACTGTTTTTT. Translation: CASGPGTQGEKLFF.

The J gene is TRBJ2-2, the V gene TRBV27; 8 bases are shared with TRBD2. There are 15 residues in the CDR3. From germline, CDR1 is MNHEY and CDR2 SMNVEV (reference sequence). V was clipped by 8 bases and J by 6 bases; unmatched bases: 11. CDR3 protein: CASSLSSGSSGELFF. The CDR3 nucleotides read TGTGCCAGCTCTCTGTCCAGCGGGAGTTCCGGGGAGCTGTTTTTT.

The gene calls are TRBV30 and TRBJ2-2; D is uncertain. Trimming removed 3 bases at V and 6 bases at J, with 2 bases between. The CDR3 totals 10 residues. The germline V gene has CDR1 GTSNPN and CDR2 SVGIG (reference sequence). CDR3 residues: CAWRAGELFF. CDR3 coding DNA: TGTGCCTGGAGGGCCGGGGAGCTGTTTTTT.

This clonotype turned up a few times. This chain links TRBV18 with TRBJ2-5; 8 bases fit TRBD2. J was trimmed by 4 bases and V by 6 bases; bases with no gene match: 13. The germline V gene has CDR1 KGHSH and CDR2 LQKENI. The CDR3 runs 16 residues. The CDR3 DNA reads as TGTGCCAGCTCCCACTACCGAGCGGGAGTAAGAGAGACCCAGTACTTC. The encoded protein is CASSHYRAGVRETQYF.

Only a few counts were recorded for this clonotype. As DNA, the CDR3 is TGTGCCAGCAGACCCCGGCAAGTTCGCGGGAGAATGGGCTACACCTTC. This translates into CASRPRQVRGRMGYTF. The chain has TRBV6-1 and TRBJ1-2; D uncertain. Trimming took off 6 bases at V and 8 bases at J, with 25 bases between the two ends. The CDR3 is made up of 16 amino acids. CDR1 is MNHNS and CDR2 is SASEGT in the germline V gene.

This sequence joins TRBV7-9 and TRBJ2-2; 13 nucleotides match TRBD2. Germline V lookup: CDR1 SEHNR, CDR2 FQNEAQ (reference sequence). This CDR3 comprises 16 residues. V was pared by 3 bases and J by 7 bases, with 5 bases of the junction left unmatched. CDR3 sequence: CASSFGTSGNVGELFF. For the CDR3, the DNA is TGTGCCAGCAGCTTTGGGACTAGCGGGAATGTCGGGGAGCTGTTTTTT.

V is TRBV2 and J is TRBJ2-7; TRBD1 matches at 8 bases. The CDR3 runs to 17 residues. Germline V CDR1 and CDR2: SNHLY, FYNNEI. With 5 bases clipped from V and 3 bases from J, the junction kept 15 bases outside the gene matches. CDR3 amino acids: CASSLPGQVRASYEQYF. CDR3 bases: TGTGCCAGCAGTCTACCGGGACAGGTCCGTGCAAGCTACGAGCAGTACTTC.

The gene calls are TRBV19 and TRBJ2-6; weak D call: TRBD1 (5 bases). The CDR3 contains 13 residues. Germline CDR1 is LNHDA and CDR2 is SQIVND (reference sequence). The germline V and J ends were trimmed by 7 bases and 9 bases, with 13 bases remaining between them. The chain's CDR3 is CASKPGMVNVLTF. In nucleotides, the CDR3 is TGTGCCAGTAAGCCAGGGATGGTCAACGTCCTGACTTTC.

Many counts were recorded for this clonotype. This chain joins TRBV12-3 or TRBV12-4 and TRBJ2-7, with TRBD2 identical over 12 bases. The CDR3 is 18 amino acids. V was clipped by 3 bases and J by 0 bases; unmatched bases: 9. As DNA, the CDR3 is TGTGCCAGCAGTTTTCGACTAGCGGGAGTGGGTAGCTCCTACGAGCAGTACTTC. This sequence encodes CASSFRLAGVGSSYEQYF.

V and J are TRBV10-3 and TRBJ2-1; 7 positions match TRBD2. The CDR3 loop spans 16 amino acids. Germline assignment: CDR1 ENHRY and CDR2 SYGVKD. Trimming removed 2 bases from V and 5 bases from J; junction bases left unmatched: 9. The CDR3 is CAISEIAGLRNNEQFF. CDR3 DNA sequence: TGTGCCATCAGTGAGATAGCGGGCCTCAGAAACAATGAGCAGTTCTTC.

CDR3 protein: CASSERGTGVSPLHF. The CDR3 coding sequence is TGTGCCAGCAGTGAAAGAGGGACAGGGGTTTCACCCCTCCACTTT. V gene TRBV2 combines with J gene TRBJ1-6; 10 bases align to TRBD1. V was clipped by 2 bases and J by 9 bases; unmatched bases: 4. CDR1 SNHLY and CDR2 FYNNEI come from the germline V gene. The length of the CDR3 is 15 residues.

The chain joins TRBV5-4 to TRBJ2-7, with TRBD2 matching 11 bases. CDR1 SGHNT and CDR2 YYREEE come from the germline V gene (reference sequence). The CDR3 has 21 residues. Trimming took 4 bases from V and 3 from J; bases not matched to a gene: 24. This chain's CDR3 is CASSGSGPSGRRGWGNYEQYF. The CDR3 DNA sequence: TGTGCCAGCAGCGGAAGTGGTCCTAGCGGGAGGAGAGGTTGGGGAAACTACGAGCAGTACTTC.

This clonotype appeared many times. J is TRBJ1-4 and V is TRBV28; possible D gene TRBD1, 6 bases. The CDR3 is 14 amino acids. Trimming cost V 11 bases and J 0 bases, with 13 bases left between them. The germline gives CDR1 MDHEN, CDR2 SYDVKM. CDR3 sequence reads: CASGRTATNEKLFF. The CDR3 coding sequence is TGTGCCTCCGGACGGACAGCAACTAATGAAAAACTGTTTTTT.

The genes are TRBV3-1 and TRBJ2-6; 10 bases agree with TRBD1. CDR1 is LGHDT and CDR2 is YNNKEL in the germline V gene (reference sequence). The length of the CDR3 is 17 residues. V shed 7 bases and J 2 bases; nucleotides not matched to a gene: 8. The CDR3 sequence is CASTRGTGAPGANVLTF. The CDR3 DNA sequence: TGTGCCAGCACCCGTGGGACAGGGGCCCCTGGGGCCAACGTCCTGACTTTC.

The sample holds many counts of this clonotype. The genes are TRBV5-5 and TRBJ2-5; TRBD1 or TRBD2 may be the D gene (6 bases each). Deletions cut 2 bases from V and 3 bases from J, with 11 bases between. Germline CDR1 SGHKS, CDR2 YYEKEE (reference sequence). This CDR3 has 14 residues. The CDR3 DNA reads TGTGCCAGCAGCTTCCCGAGGGGGGAAGAGACCCAGTACTTC. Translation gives CASSFPRGEETQYF.

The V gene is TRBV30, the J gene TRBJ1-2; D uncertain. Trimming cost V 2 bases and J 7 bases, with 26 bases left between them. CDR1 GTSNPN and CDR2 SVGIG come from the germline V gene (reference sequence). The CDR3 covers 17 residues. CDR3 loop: CAWSPNVMYGRRSGYTF. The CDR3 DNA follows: TGTGCCTGGAGTCCAAACGTGATGTACGGACGTCGAAGTGGCTACACCTTC.

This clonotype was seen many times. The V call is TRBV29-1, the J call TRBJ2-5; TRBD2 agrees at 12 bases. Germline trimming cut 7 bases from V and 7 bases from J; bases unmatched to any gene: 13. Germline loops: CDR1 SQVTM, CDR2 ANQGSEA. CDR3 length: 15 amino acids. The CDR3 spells CSAQLAGGRLGTQYF. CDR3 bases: TGCAGCGCACAACTAGCGGGAGGTCGGTTGGGGACCCAGTACTTC.